Detailed here is one T cell receptor (beta chain). The antigen remains undetermined. The CDR3 covers 16 residues. V trimming: 4 bases; J trimming: 2 bases; junction bases outside the gene matches: 8. Germline CDR1 and CDR2: SEHNR and FQNEAQ (reference sequence). Profiling relied on immunoSEQ multiplex PCR, and the TCRdb table lists in-frame clones only, not all of them. The sample includes over a million clones, around 97% seen only once; the top ten take approximately 1.1%. The record originates from a study of shared clonotypes between healthy human individuals. Across the whole study: Researchers drew samples from two women and three men aged 18 to 49. Study observations and caveats: The study generally estimated greater richness for naive than memory subsets. Relative to their counterparts shared across all four donors, non-shared clonotypes exhibited diminished generation probabilities.

Source material: naive CD4+ T cells sorted from blood. Subset reported: CD45RA+ positively selected. This sequence was found in a young man in good health. The V gene is TRBV7-9, the J gene TRBJ1-3; 7 bases are a match to TRBD1. In DNA form, the CDR3 reads TGTGCCAGCAGCTCGGGGAGCCAGGGGGCTGGAAACACCATATATTTT. Protein sequence: CASSSGSQGAGNTIYF. Full variable domain (remainder filled in from reference TRBV7-9 and TRBJ1-3): DTGVSQNPRHKITKRGQNVTFRCDPISEHNRLYWYRQTLGQGPEFLTYFQNEAQLEKSRLLSDRFSAERPKGSFSTLEIQRTEQGDSAMYLCASSSGSQGAGNTIYFGEGSWLTVV.